In its sample, the clone carrying this T cell receptor beta chain was seen many times. As yet, its antigen is unknown. Germline V gene sequence: CDR1 SEHNR, CDR2 FQNEAQ (reference sequence). The CDR3 covers 13 residues. Losses at the gene ends were 4 bases for V and 7 bases for J; bases not matched to a gene: 4. The data derive from a study of shared clonotypes between healthy human individuals. Findings and limits, study-wide: Since donors were few, the genetic and exposure-history diversity represented was limited. Researchers sampled blood only, noting tissue repertoires likely differ.

Every subset's genomic DNA went evenly onto several immunoSEQ plates. Profiled with immunoSEQ multiplex PCR; TCRdb holds only in-frame clones, not every one. This table has roughly 720,000 clones, about 90% appearing once. This TCR derives from a man in his late teens or twenties in good health. Some clones in this sample may be carry-over from other donors' samples. The sequencing sample was made of memory CD8+ T cells from PBMCs. Sample subset: CD45RO+ cells pooled with CCR7-negative TemRA cells. The chain couples TRBV7-9 to TRBJ2-1, with 7 bases aligning to TRBD1. The CDR3 sequence: CASSSDRANEQFF. CDR3 DNA: TGTGCCAGCAGCTCAGACAGGGCTAATGAGCAGTTCTTC.